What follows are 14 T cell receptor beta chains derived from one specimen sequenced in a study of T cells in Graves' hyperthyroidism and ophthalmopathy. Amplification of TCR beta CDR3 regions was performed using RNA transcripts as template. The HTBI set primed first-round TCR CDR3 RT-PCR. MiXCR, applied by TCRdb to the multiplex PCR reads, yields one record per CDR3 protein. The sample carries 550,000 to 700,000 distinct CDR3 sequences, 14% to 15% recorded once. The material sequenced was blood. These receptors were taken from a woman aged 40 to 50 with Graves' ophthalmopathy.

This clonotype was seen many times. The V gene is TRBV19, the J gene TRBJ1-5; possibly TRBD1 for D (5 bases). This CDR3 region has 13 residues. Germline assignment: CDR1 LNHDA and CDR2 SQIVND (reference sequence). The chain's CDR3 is CASGGFGNQPQHF. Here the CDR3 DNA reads TGTGCATCCGGGGGATTTGGCAATCAGCCCCAGCATTTT.

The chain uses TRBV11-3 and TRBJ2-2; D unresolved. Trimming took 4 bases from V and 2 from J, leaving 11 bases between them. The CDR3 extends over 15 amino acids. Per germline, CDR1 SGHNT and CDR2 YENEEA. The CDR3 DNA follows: TGTGCCAGCAGCTCCCGGCCAGGCAACACCGGGGAGCTGTTTTTT. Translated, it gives CASSSRPGNTGELFF.

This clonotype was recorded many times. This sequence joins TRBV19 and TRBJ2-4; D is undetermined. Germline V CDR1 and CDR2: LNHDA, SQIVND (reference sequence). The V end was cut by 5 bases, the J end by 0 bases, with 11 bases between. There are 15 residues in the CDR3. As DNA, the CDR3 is TGTGCCAGTAGTCCCACGGGTCAAGCCAAAAACATTCAGTACTTC. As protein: CASSPTGQAKNIQYF.

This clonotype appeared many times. This CDR3 reads CASTAGDEQYF. In nucleotides, the CDR3 is TGTGCCAGCACCGCAGGGGACGAGCAGTACTTC. The chain has TRBV6-1 and TRBJ2-7; D might be TRBD1 (6 bases). This CDR3 contains 11 residues. V was shortened by 7 bases and J by 5 bases, with 9 bases between the two germline ends. Looked up from germline, CDR1 is MNHNS and CDR2 is SASEGT.

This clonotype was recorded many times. CDR3 sequence reads: CASSVVTSGTGELFF. The CDR3 nucleotides are TGCGCCAGCAGCGTGGTGACTAGCGGCACCGGGGAGCTGTTTTTT. This chain links TRBV5-1 with TRBJ2-2; TRBD2 aligns across 9 bases. This CDR3 comprises 15 residues. The germline V gene encodes CDR1 SGHRS and CDR2 YFSETQ. V shed 4 bases and J 4 bases; nucleotides not matched to a gene: 5.

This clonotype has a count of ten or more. The CDR3 sequence: CASTWTGGGYTF. CDR3 nucleotides: TGTGCCAGCACCTGGACAGGGGGAGGCTACACCTTC. This chain uses TRBV6-5 with TRBJ1-2; 10 bases are a match to TRBD1. This CDR3 has 12 residues. V lost 7 bases and J lost 8; bases outside the gene matches: 4. Germline values: CDR1 MNHEY, CDR2 SVGAGI.

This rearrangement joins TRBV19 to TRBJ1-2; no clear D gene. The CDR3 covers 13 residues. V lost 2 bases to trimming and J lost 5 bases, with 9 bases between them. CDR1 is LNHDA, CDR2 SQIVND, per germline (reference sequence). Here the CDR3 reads CASSINADYGYTF. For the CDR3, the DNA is TGTGCCAGTAGTATAAACGCAGATTATGGCTACACCTTC. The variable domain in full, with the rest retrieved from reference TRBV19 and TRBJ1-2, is DGGITQSPKYLFRKEGQNVTLSCEQNLNHDAMYWYRQDPGQGLRLIYYSQIVNDFQKGDIAEGYSVSREKKESFPLTVTSAQKNPTAFYLCASSINADYGYTFGSGTRLTVV.

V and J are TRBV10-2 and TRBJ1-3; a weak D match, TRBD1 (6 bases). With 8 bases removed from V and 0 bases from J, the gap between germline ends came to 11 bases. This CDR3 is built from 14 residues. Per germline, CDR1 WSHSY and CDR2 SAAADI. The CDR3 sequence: CASYTGNSGNTIYF. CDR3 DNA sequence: TGCGCCAGCTATACAGGGAACTCTGGAAACACCATATATTTT.

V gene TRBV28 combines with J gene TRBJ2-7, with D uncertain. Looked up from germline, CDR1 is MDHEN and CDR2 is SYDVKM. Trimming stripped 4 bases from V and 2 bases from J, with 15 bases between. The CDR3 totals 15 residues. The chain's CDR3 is CASSSKTTLTYEQYF. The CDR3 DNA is TGTGCCAGCAGTTCCAAAACGACCCTAACCTACGAGCAGTACTTC.

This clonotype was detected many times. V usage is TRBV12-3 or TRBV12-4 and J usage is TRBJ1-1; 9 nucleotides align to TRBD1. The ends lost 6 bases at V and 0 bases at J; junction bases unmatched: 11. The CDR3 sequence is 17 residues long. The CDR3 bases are TGTGCCAGCAGGTCATCGAGGGACAGGGCCATGAACACTGAAGCTTTCTTT. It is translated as CASRSSRDRAMNTEAFF.

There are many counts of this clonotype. The CDR3 DNA reads as TGTGCCAGCAGTGATAGGAAGACAGGGGGCTATGGCTACACCTTC. Amino acids: CASSDRKTGGYGYTF. The chain carries TRBV2 and TRBJ1-2; TRBD1 matches 9 bases. Germline V gene sequence: CDR1 SNHLY, CDR2 FYNNEI. J lost 4 bases, V lost 3 bases, and 6 bases had no gene match. This CDR3 comprises 15 residues.

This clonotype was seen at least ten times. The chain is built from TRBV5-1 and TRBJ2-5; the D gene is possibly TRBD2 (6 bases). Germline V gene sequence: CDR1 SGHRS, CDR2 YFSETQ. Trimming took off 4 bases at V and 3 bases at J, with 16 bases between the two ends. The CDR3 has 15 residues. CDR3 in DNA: TGCGCCAGCAGCCTTGGATGGGGAGGAGAAGAGACCCAGTACTTC. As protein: CASSLGWGGEETQYF.

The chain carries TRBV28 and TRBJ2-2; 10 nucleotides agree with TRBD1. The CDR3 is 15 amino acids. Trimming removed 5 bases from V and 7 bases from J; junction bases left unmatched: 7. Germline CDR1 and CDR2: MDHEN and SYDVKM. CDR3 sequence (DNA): TGTGCCAGCAGTACCAGACAGGGGGCGGTCGGGGAGCTGTTTTTT. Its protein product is CASSTRQGAVGELFF.

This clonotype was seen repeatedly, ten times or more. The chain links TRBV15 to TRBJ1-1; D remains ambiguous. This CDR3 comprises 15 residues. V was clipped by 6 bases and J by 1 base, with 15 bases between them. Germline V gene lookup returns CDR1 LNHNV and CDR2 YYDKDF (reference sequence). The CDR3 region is CATSFNRVWNTEAFF. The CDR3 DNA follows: TGTGCCACCAGTTTTAACCGGGTTTGGAACACTGAAGCTTTCTTT.